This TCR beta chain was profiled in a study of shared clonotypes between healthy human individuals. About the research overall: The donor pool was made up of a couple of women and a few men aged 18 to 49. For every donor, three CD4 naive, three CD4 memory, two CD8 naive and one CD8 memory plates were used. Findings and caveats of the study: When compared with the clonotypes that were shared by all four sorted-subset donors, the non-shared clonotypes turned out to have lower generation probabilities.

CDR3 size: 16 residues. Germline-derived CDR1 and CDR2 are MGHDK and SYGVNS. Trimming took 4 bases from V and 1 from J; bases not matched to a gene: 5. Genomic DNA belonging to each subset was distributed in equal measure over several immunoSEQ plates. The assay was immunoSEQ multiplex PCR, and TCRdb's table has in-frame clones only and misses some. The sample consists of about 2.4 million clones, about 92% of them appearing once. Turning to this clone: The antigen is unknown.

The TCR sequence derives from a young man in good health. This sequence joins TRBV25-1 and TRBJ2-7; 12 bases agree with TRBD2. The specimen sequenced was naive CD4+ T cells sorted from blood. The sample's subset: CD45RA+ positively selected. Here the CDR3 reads CASSGRGTSGSYEQYF. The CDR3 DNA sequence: TGTGCCAGCAGTGGACGGGGGACTAGCGGGTCCTACGAGCAGTACTTC.